The 27 T cell receptor beta chains in this list originate from one sample, sequenced in a study of Ad26.COV2.S vaccination and SARS-CoV-2 variants. Measured with immunoSEQ multiplex PCR; TCRdb has only the in-frame clones, and not every one. The table has about 400,000 clones, about 91% seen once; the top ten hold under 2%. This sample's treatment: around 19 received Ad26.COV2.S at low or high dose, single or two shots; about five received placebo; per-sample allocation not given. All samples were drawn on day 63, counting from the first vaccine or placebo injection. Sequenced material: peripheral blood, taken in a trial of Ad26.COV2.S vaccine versus placebo. Receptors were obtained from a person between 18 and 65 years old who received the Ad26.COV2.S COVID-19 vaccine or a placebo.

J is TRBJ2-7 and V is TRBV20-1; 7 bases agree with TRBD2. CDR1 and CDR2 from the germline V gene are DFQATT and SNEGSKA (reference sequence). CDR3 length: 13 residues. Trimming removed 3 bases from V and 7 bases from J; junction bases left unmatched: 9. The chain's CDR3 is CSASLREFREQYF. CDR3 DNA: TGCAGTGCTAGTTTGCGGGAGTTCAGAGAGCAGTACTTC.

The rearrangement joins TRBV3-1 (or the pseudogene TRBV3-2) to TRBJ2-1; TRBD2 aligns across 8 bases. Trimming removed 0 bases from V and 3 bases from J; junction bases left unmatched: 4. Germline V gene sequence: CDR1 LGHDT, CDR2 YNNKEL (reference sequence). This CDR3 is built from 16 residues. The CDR3 loop reads CASSQDTSGFYNEQFF. The CDR3 DNA sequence: TGTGCCAGCAGCCAAGATACTAGCGGATTCTACAATGAGCAGTTCTTC.

This rearrangement joins TRBV9 to TRBJ1-5, with D unclear. V lost 1 base, J lost 4 bases, and 12 bases lay in between. The CDR3 has 15 residues. Germline CDR1 is SGDLS and CDR2 is YYNGEE. The CDR3 nucleotides read TGTGCCAGCAGCGTAAACCCCCGGGAAAATCAGCCCCAGCATTTT. This sequence encodes CASSVNPRENQPQHF. Filled out from reference TRBV9 and TRBJ1-5, the complete variable domain reads DSGVTQTPKHLITATGQRVTLRCSPRSGDLSVYWYQQSLDQGLQFLIQYYNGEERAKGNILERFSAQQFPDLHSELNLSSLELGDSALYFCASSVNPRENQPQHFGDGTRLSIL.

The chain carries TRBV5-1 and TRBJ1-5, with no clear D. Trimming removed 0 bases at V and 4 bases at J, with 8 bases between. The CDR3 covers 14 residues. The germline V gene encodes CDR1 SGHRS and CDR2 YFSETQ. The CDR3 DNA reads TGCGCCAGCAGCTTGGGGCAGCCAAATCAGCCCCAGCATTTT. Translation gives CASSLGQPNQPQHF.

The genes are TRBV4-1 and TRBJ2-2; D remains ambiguous. The CDR3 length is 17 residues. CDR1 MGHRA and CDR2 YSYEKL come from the germline V gene. V was shortened by 0 bases and J by 0 bases, with 11 bases between the two germline ends. CDR3 sequence: CASSQDWAGANTGELFF. CDR3 nucleotides: TGCGCCAGCAGCCAAGATTGGGCAGGCGCGAACACCGGGGAGCTGTTTTTT.

The V and J genes are TRBV11-3 and TRBJ2-1, with 9 bases matching TRBD2. J was trimmed by 8 bases and V by 0 bases; bases with no gene match: 5. The CDR3 runs 15 residues. Per germline, CDR1 SGHNT and CDR2 YENEEA. CDR3 sequence (DNA): TGTGCCAGCAGCTTAGAGGCGGGAGGGACGGATGAGCAGTTCTTC. It is translated as CASSLEAGGTDEQFF. Supplemented by reference TRBV11-3 and TRBJ2-1, the full variable domain reads EAGVVQSPRYKIIEKKQPVAFWCNPISGHNTLYWYLQNLGQGPELLIRYENEEAVDDSQLPKDRFSAERLKGVDSTLKIQPAELGDSAVYLCASSLEAGGTDEQFFGPGTRLTVL.

The rearrangement uses TRBV5-1 and TRBJ2-1, with 8 nucleotides matching TRBD2. The trim removed 2 bases at V and 3 bases at J, leaving 13 bases unmatched. The CDR3 runs to 18 residues. The V gene's germline CDR1 is SGHRS and CDR2 YFSETQ. The CDR3 here is CASSLWAGGKTVYNEQFF. In nucleotides, the CDR3 is TGCGCCAGCAGCTTATGGGCGGGAGGTAAAACTGTCTACAATGAGCAGTTCTTC.

The V gene is TRBV10-2, the J gene TRBJ1-5; 7 nucleotides line up with TRBD1. The CDR3 loop spans 12 amino acids. In germline, CDR1 is WSHSY, CDR2 SAAADI. The V and J ends lost 6 bases and 5 bases, in that order; junction bases with no gene match: 1. This CDR3 reads CASSQGDQPQHF. CDR3 DNA: TGCGCCAGCAGCCAGGGGGATCAGCCCCAGCATTTT.

The rearrangement joins TRBV10-3 to TRBJ2-1; tentative D call: TRBD2 (7 bases). V was pared by 11 bases and J by 4 bases, with 18 bases between. Looked up from germline, CDR1 is ENHRY and CDR2 is SYGVKD. The CDR3 covers 14 residues. CDR3 protein: CASGGGSGYNEQFF. As DNA, the CDR3 is TGTGCCTCCGGGGGCGGGAGCGGATACAATGAGCAGTTCTTC.

The chain has TRBV28 and TRBJ2-5; D might be TRBD1 (5 bases). Germline CDR1 MDHEN, CDR2 SYDVKM. The CDR3 covers 14 residues. Trimming took 2 bases from V and 0 from J, leaving 7 bases between them. The CDR3 sequence: CASSLNRNQETQYF. CDR3 nucleotide sequence: TGTGCCAGCAGTTTAAACAGGAACCAAGAGACCCAGTACTTC.

In regard to this clone: Other DNA sequences in the same sample also yield this CDR3. The chain couples TRBV19 to TRBJ2-7, with TRBD1 matching over 8 bases. CDR3 length equals 15 residues. V trimming: 3 bases; J trimming: 4 bases; junction bases outside the gene matches: 8. Germline loops: CDR1 LNHDA, CDR2 SQIVND (reference sequence). For the CDR3, the DNA is TGTGCCAGTAGTATCGGGGCAGGGGGCCCGTACGAGCAGTACTTC. This codes for CASSIGAGGPYEQYF. The whole variable domain, remainder taken from reference TRBV19 and TRBJ2-7, is DGGITQSPKYLFRKEGQNVTLSCEQNLNHDAMYWYRQDPGQGLRLIYYSQIVNDFQKGDIAEGYSVSREKKESFPLTVTSAQKNPTAFYLCASSIGAGGPYEQYFGPGTRLTVT.

The rearrangement joins TRBV19 to TRBJ2-7; D may correspond to TRBD1 or TRBD2 (5 bases each). The CDR3 consists of 13 residues. Germline assignment: CDR1 LNHDA and CDR2 SQIVND (reference sequence). Trimming left V 6 bases short and J 2 bases short, with 11 bases between. The CDR3 sequence is CASSGDGTYEQYF. The CDR3 nucleotides are TGTGCCAGTAGCGGGGACGGCACCTACGAGCAGTACTTC.

Only one count was recorded for this clone. The rearrangement links TRBV27 to TRBJ2-7; TRBD2 matches 7 bases. The V gene's germline CDR1 is MNHEY and CDR2 SMNVEV (reference sequence). This CDR3 is built from 14 residues. The J segment lost 3 bases and the V segment lost 10 bases, leaving 12 bases of the junction unmatched. This chain's CDR3 is CANGDCGGNYEQYF. CDR3 in DNA: TGTGCCAACGGTGACTGCGGGGGAAACTACGAGCAGTACTTC.

The chain recombines TRBV24-1 with TRBJ1-2; tentatively, D is TRBD1 (5 bases). The CDR3 totals 12 residues. V was cut by 7 bases and J by 3 bases, with 8 bases left in between. Looked up from germline, CDR1 is KGHDR and CDR2 is SFDVKD. The CDR3 bases are TGTGCCACCAGGGGGCCGGACTATGGCTACACCTTC. As protein: CATRGPDYGYTF.

The chain joins TRBV4-1 to TRBJ1-6; the D is unclear. Germline V gene lookup returns CDR1 MGHRA and CDR2 YSYEKL. Trimming shortened V by 4 bases and J by 3 bases, and 4 bases separated the two germline ends. The CDR3 spans 13 residues. CDR3 in DNA: TGCGCCAGCAGCCCTGACTATAATTCACCCCTCCACTTT. It codes for CASSPDYNSPLHF.

The V call is TRBV7-2, the J call TRBJ2-2; 14 nucleotides agree with TRBD2. Germline lookup yields CDR1 SGHTA and CDR2 FQGNSA. The CDR3 covers 17 residues. With 1 base clipped from V and 7 bases from J, the junction kept 5 bases outside the gene matches. CDR3 region: CASSLVGTSGRGGELFF. CDR3 sequence (DNA): TGTGCCAGCAGCTTAGTGGGGACTAGCGGGAGAGGCGGGGAGCTGTTTTTT.

J is TRBJ2-2 and V is TRBV15; 9 positions match TRBD2. This CDR3 comprises 15 residues. The V gene's germline CDR1 is LNHNV and CDR2 YYDKDF (reference sequence). Trimming took 3 bases from V and 4 from J; bases not matched to a gene: 3. The CDR3 DNA reads TGTGCCACCAGCAGGGTAGCGGGAGTCACCGGGGAGCTGTTTTTT. The encoded protein is CATSRVAGVTGELFF.

V and J are TRBV30 and TRBJ1-1; D ambiguous. V lost 5 bases and J 0 bases, leaving 13 bases between the germline ends. The V gene's germline CDR1 is GTSNPN and CDR2 SVGIG (reference sequence). There are 14 residues in the CDR3. In nucleotides, the CDR3 is TGTGCCTGGGGGATGGGGAACATGAACACTGAAGCTTTCTTT. Its protein is CAWGMGNMNTEAFF.

CDR3 protein: CASSRIGTGVSGANVLTF. The CDR3 DNA reads as TGTGCCAGCAGCCGGATAGGGACAGGAGTCTCTGGGGCCAACGTCCTGACTTTC. The rearrangement uses TRBV3-1 (or the pseudogene TRBV3-2) and TRBJ2-6; 8 bases are shared with TRBD1. The length of the CDR3 is 18 residues. Trimming cost V 4 bases and J 0 bases; bases outside gene matches: 8. Germline V lookup: CDR1 LGHDT, CDR2 YNNKEL (reference sequence).

This sequence joins TRBV11-3 and TRBJ2-2; D is ambiguous. Germline V CDR1 and CDR2: SGHNT, YENEEA. V lost 6 bases and J 4 bases, leaving 12 bases between the germline ends. There are 14 residues in the CDR3. Written as DNA, the CDR3 is TGTGCCAGCAGTCGAAACGGCGGCACCGGGGAGCTGTTTTTT. It translates to CASSRNGGTGELFF.

The rearrangement uses TRBV24-1 and TRBJ2-4; D remains unclear. Trimming took 6 bases from V and 15 from J, leaving 20 bases between them. The CDR3 length is 13 residues. CDR1 and CDR2 from the germline V gene are KGHDR and SFDVKD. DNA for the CDR3: TGTGCCACCAGTTCCAGCCAGGACCGGACGCGGTACTTC. Protein sequence: CATSSSQDRTRYF.

The chain links TRBV15 to TRBJ1-6; D gene ambiguous. Per the germline V gene, CDR1 is LNHNV and CDR2 is YYDKDF (reference sequence). The CDR3 runs to 15 residues. Trimming removed 7 bases from V and 5 bases from J, with 15 bases in between. CDR3 protein: CATTPQAVNNSPLHF. The DNA for the CDR3 is TGTGCCACCACTCCGCAAGCGGTTAATAATTCACCCCTCCACTTT.

This clone was recorded only once. This chain uses TRBV3-1 (or the pseudogene TRBV3-2) with TRBJ1-1; 7 nucleotides line up with TRBD1. The CDR3 length is 15 residues. In germline, CDR1 is LGHDT, CDR2 YNNKEL (reference sequence). V lost 1 base, J lost 0 bases, and 2 bases stayed unmatched. This chain's CDR3 is CASSQGTGMNTEAFF. CDR3 nucleotide sequence: TGTGCCAGCAGCCAAGGGACAGGAATGAACACTGAAGCTTTCTTT.

The chain combines TRBV28 with TRBJ1-6; D perhaps matches TRBD1 (5 bases). The CDR3 covers 15 residues. Germline CDR1 and CDR2: MDHEN and SYDVKM. The ends were cut back, 3 bases at V and 8 bases at J, with 14 bases in the middle. As DNA, the CDR3 is TGTGCCAGCAGTTTTAGGACAAATGGGCATTCACCCCTCCACTTT. This encodes CASSFRTNGHSPLHF. Full variable domain (missing parts from reference TRBV28 and TRBJ1-6): DVKVTQSSRYLVKRTGEKVFLECVQDMDHENMFWYRQDPGLGLRLIYFSYDVKMKEKGDIPEGYSVSREKKERFSLILESASTNQTSMYLCASSFRTNGHSPLHFGNGTRLTVT.

Comment on this clone: In the same sample, other DNA sequences code for this CDR3. The chain joins TRBV5-1 to TRBJ1-1; D is ambiguous. V was shortened by 0 bases and J by 5 bases, with 8 bases between the two germline ends. This CDR3 spans 13 amino acids. Germline V lookup: CDR1 SGHRS, CDR2 YFSETQ. This CDR3 reads CASSLAAGTEAFF. The CDR3 region has the DNA TGCGCCAGCAGCTTGGCGGCAGGAACTGAAGCTTTCTTT.

The chain is built from TRBV5-1 and TRBJ2-1; TRBD2 aligns across 9 bases. The CDR3 spans 14 residues. Germline CDR1 reads SGHRS; CDR2 reads YFSETQ. The V segment lost 3 bases and the J segment 8 bases; nucleotides outside the gene matches: 6. The CDR3 DNA reads as TGCGCCAGCAGCTCCTCTAGCGGGACGCATGAGCAGTTCTTC. It is translated as CASSSSSGTHEQFF.

V gene TRBV28 combines with J gene TRBJ2-7; 11 nucleotides agree with TRBD2. The CDR3 extends over 17 amino acids. J lost 5 bases, V lost 3 bases, and 12 bases had no gene match. Germline V gene sequence: CDR1 MDHEN, CDR2 SYDVKM. The CDR3 bases are TGTGCCAGCAGTTTGGGCCTAGCGGGAGGACGTCGGAACGAGCAGTACTTC. This sequence encodes CASSLGLAGGRRNEQYF. The variable domain in full, with the rest retrieved from reference TRBV28 and TRBJ2-7, is DVKVTQSSRYLVKRTGEKVFLECVQDMDHENMFWYRQDPGLGLRLIYFSYDVKMKEKGDIPEGYSVSREKKERFSLILESASTNQTSMYLCASSLGLAGGRRNEQYFGPGTRLTVT.